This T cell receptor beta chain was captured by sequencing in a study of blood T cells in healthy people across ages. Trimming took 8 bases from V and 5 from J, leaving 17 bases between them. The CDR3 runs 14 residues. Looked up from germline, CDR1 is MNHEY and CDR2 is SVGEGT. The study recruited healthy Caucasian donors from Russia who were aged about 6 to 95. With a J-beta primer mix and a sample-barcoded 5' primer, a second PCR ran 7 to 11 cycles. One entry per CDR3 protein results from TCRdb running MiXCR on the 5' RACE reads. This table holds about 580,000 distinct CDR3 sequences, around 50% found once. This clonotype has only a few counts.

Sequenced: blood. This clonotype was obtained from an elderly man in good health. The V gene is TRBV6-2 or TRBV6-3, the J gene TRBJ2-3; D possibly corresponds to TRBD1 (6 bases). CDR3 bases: TGTGCCAGCGCAGGGGCCCCATATGGAGATACGCAGTATTTT. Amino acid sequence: CASAGAPYGDTQYF.